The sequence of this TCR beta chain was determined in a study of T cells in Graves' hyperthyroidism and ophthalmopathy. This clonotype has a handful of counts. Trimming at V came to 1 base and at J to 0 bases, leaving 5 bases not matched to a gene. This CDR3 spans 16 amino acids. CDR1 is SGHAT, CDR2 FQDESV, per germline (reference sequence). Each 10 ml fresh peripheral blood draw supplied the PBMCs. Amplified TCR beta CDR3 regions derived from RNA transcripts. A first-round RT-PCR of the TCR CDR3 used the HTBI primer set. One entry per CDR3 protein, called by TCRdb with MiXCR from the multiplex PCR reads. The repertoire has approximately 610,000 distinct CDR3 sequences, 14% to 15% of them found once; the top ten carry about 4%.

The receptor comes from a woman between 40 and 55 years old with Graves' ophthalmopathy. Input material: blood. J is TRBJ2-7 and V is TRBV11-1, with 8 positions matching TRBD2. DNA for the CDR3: TGTGCCAGCAGCTTAGAGGTTAGCGGGGCCTCCTACGAGCAGTACTTC. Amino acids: CASSLEVSGASYEQYF.